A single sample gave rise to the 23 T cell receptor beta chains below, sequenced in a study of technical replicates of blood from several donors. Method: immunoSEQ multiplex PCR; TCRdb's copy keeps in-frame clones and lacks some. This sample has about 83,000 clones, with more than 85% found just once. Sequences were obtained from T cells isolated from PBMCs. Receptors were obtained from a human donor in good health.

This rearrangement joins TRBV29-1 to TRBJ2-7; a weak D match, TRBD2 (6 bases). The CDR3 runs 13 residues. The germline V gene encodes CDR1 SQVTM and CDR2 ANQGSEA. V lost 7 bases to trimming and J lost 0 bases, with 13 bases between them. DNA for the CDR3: TGCAGCGCCACCCGGGACTCCTCCTACGAGCAGTACTTC. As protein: CSATRDSSYEQYF.

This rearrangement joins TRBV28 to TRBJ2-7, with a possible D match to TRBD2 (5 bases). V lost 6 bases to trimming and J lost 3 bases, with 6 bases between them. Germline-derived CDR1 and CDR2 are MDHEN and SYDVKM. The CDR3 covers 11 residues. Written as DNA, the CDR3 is TGTGCCAGCAGGGGAGTCTACGAGCAGTACTTC. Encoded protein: CASRGVYEQYF.

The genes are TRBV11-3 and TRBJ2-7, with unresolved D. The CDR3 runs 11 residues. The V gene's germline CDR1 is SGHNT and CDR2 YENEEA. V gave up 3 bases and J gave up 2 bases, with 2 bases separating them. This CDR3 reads CASSFTYEQYF. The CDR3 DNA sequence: TGTGCCAGCAGCTTCACCTACGAGCAGTACTTC. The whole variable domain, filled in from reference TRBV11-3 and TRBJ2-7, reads EAGVVQSPRYKIIEKKQPVAFWCNPISGHNTLYWYLQNLGQGPELLIRYENEEAVDDSQLPKDRFSAERLKGVDSTLKIQPAELGDSAVYLCASSFTYEQYFGPGTRLTVT.

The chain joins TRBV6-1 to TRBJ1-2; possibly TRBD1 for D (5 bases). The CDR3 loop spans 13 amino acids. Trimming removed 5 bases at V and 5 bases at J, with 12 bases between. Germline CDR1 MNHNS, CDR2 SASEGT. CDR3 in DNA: TGTGCCAGCAGTCAGACAGCTTATTATGGCTACACCTTC. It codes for CASSQTAYYGYTF.

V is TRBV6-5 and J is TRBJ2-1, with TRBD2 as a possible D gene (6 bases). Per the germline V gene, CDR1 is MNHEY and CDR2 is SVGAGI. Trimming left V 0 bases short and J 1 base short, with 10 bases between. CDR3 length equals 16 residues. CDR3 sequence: CASSYSMAGSYNEQFF. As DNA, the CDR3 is TGTGCCAGCAGTTACTCGATGGCGGGGTCCTACAATGAGCAGTTCTTC.

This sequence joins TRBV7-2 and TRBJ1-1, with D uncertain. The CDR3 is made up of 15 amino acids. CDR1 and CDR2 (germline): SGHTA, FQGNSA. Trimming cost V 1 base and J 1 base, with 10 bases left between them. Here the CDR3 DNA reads TGTGCCAGCAGCTTAGAGCTGAGCGGGAACACTGAAGCTTTCTTT. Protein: CASSLELSGNTEAFF.

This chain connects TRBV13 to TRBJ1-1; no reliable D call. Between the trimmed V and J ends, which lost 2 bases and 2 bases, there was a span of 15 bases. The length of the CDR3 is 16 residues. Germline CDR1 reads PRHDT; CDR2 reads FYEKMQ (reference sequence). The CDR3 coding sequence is TGTGCCAGCAGCTTAACGCTAGGGAGTTTCAACACTGAAGCTTTCTTT. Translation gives CASSLTLGSFNTEAFF.

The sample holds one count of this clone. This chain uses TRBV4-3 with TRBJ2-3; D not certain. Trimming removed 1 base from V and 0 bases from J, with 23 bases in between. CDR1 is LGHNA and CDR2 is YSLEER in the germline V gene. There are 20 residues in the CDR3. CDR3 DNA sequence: TGCGCCAGCAGCCAAGGAATTACTGCTACCAAAGAGGATAGCACAGATACGCAGTATTTT. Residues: CASSQGITATKEDSTDTQYF.

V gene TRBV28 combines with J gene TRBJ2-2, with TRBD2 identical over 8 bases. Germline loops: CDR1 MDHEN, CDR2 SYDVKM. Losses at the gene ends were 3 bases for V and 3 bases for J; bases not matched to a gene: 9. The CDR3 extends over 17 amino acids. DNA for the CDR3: TGTGCCAGCAGTTTCCCCGGGAGGGATACTTACACCGGGGAGCTGTTTTTT. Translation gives CASSFPGRDTYTGELFF.

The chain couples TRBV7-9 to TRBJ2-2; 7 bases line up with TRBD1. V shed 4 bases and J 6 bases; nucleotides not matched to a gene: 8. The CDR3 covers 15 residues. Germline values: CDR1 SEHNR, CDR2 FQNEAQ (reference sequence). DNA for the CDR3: TGTGCCAGCAGCTCCCGGACAGGCGTGGCCGGGGAGCTGTTTTTT. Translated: CASSSRTGVAGELFF.

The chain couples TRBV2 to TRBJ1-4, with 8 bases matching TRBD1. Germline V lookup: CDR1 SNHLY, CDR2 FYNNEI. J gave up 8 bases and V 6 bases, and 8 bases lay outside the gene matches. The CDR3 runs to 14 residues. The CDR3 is CASSHRGVEEKLFF. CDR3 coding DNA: TGTGCCAGCAGCCACAGGGGGGTGGAGGAAAAACTGTTTTTT.

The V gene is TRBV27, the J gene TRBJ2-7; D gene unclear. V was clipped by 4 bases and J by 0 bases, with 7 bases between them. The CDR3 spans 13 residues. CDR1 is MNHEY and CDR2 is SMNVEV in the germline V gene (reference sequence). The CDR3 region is CASSSTISYEQYF. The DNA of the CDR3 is TGTGCCAGCAGTTCGACAATCTCCTACGAGCAGTACTTC.

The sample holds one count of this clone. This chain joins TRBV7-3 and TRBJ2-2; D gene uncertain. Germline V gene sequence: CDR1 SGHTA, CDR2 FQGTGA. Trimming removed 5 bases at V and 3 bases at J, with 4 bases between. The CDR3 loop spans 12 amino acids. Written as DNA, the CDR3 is TGTGCCAGCAGCCTCGACACCGGGGAGCTGTTTTTT. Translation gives CASSLDTGELFF.

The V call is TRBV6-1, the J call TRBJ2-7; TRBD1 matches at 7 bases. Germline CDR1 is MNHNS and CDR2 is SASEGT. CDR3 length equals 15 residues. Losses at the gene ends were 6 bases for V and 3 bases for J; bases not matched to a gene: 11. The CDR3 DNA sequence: TGTGCCAGCAGCGCCGACGGGACAGAGTTCTACGAGCAGTACTTC. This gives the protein CASSADGTEFYEQYF.

The CDR3: CATGQRYEQYF. In nucleotides, the CDR3 is TGTGCCACTGGACAGAGATACGAGCAGTACTTC. V gene TRBV19 combines with J gene TRBJ2-7, with D perhaps TRBD1 (6 bases). The CDR3 has 11 residues. The germline V gene has CDR1 LNHDA and CDR2 SQIVND (reference sequence). Trimming shortened V by 10 bases and J by 4 bases, and 11 bases separated the two germline ends.

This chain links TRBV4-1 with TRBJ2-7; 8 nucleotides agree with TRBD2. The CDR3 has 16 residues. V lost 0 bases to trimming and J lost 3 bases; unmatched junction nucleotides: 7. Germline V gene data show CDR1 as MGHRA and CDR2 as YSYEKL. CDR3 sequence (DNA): TGCGCCAGCAGCCAAGAGGTCGCGGGAGGTTACTACGAGCAGTACTTC. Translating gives CASSQEVAGGYYEQYF.

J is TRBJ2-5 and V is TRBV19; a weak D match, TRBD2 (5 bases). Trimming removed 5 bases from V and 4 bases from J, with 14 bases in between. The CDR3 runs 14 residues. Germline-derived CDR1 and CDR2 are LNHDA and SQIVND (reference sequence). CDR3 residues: CASSEVRAGETQYF. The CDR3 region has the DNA TGTGCCAGTAGTGAAGTGCGGGCCGGAGAGACCCAGTACTTC.

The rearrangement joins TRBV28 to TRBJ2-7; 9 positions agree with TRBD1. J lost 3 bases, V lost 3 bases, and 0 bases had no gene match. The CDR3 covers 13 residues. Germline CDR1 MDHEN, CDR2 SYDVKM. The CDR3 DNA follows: TGTGCCAGCAGTTTGGACAGGGGCTACGAGCAGTACTTC. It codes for CASSLDRGYEQYF.

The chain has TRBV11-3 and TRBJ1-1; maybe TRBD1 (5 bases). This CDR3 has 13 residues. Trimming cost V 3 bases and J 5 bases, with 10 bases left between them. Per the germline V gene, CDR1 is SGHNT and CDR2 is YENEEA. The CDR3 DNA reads TGTGCCAGCAGCTTGCACAGGTGGACTGAAGCTTTCTTT. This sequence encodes CASSLHRWTEAFF.

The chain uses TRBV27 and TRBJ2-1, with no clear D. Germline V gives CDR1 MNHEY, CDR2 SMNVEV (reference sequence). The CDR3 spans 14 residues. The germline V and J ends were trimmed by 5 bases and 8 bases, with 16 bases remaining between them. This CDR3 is CASSAGIFNHEQFF. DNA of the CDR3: TGTGCCAGCAGTGCAGGTATCTTTAACCATGAGCAGTTCTTC.

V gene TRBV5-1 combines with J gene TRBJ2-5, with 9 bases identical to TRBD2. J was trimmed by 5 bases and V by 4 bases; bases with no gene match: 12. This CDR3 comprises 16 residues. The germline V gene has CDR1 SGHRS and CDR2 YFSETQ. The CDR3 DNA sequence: TGCGCCAGCAGCGAGGGGTTAGCGGGAGATATCGAGACCCAGTACTTC. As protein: CASSEGLAGDIETQYF.

CDR3 region: CASSLSSGRDYEQYF. In nucleotides, the CDR3 is TGTGCCAGTAGTCTTTCTAGCGGGAGAGACTACGAGCAGTACTTC. The chain links TRBV19 to TRBJ2-7, with 10 bases lining up with TRBD2. CDR3 size: 15 residues. The V gene end was trimmed by 5 bases and the J gene end by 3 bases; junction bases not matched to a gene: 7. The V gene's germline CDR1 is LNHDA and CDR2 SQIVND (reference sequence).

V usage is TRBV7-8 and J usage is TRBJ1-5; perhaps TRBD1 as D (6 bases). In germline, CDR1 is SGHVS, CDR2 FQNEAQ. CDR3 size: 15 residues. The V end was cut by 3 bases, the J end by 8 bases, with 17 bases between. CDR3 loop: CASSFTPGEGKPQHF. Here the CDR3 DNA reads TGTGCCAGCAGCTTCACGCCAGGGGAAGGTAAGCCCCAGCATTTT. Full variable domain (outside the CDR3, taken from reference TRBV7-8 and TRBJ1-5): GAGVSQSPRYKVAKRGQDVALRCDPISGHVSLFWYQQALGQGPEFLTYFQNEAQLDKSGLPSDRFFAERPEGSVSTLKIQRTQQEDSAVYLCASSFTPGEGKPQHFGDGTRLSIL.